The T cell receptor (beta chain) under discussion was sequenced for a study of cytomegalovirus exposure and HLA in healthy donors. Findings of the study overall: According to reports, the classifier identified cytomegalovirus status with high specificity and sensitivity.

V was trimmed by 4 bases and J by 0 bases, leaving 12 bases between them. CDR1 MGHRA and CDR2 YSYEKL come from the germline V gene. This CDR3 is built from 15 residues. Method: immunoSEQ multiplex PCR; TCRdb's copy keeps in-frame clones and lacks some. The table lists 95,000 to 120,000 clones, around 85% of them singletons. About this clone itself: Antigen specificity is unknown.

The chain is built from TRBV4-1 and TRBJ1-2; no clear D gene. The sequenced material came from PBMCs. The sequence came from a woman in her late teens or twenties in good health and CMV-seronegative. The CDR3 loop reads CASSPGQRANYGYTF. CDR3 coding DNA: TGCGCCAGCAGCCCGGGCCAGAGGGCTAACTATGGCTACACCTTC.